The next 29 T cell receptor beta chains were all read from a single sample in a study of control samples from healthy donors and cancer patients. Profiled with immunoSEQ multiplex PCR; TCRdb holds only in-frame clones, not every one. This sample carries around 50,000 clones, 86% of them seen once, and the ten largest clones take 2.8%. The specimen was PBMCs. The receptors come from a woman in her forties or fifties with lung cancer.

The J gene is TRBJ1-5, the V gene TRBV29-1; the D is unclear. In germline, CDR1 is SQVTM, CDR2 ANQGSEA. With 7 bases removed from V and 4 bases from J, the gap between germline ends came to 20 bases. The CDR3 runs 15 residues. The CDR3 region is CSGVRANRINQPQHF. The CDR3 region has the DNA TGCAGCGGTGTTAGGGCCAATAGAATTAATCAGCCCCAGCATTTT.

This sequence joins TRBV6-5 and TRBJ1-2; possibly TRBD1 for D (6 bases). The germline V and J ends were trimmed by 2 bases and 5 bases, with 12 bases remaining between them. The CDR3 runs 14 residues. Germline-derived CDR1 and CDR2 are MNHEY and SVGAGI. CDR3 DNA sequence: TGTGCCAGCAGTTACCGGGGGGCGCGGTATGGCTACACCTTC. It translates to CASSYRGARYGYTF.

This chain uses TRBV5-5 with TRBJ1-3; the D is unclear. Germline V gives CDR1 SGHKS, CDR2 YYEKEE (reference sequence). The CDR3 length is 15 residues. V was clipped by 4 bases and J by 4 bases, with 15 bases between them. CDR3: CASSHSDGRGNTIYF. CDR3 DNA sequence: TGTGCCAGCAGCCACTCAGATGGGAGGGGAAACACCATATATTTT.

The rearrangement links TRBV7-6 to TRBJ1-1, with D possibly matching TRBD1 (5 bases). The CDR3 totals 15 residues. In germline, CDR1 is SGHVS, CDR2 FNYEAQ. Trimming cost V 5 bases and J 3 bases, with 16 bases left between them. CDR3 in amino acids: CASSPGPRDYTEAFF. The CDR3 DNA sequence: TGTGCCAGCAGCCCCGGACCCAGGGACTACACTGAAGCTTTCTTT.

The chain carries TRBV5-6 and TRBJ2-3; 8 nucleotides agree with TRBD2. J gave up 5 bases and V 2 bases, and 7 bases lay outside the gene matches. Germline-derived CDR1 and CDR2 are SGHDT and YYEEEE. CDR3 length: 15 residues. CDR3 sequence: CASSLGLSGVDTQYF. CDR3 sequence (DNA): TGTGCCAGCAGCTTAGGGCTTAGCGGGGTAGATACGCAGTATTTT.

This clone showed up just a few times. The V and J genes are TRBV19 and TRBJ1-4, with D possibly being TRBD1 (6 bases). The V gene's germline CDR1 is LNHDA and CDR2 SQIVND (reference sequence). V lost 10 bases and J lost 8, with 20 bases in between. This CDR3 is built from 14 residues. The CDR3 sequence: CATTDRGAEEKLFF. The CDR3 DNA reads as TGTGCCACCACCGATAGGGGGGCTGAAGAAAAACTGTTTTTT.

The CDR3 is CASKSAVTYEQYF. The CDR3 bases are TGTGCCAGCAAATCAGCAGTAACCTACGAGCAGTACTTC. The rearrangement joins TRBV7-2 to TRBJ2-7; D uncertain. CDR1 and CDR2 (germline): SGHTA, FQGNSA. The CDR3 sequence is 13 residues long. With 7 bases removed from V and 2 bases from J, the gap between germline ends came to 12 bases.

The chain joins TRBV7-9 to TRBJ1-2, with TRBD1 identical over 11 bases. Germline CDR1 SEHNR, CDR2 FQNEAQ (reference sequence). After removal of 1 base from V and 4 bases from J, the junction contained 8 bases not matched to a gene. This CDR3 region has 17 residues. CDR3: CASSLGGQGARGYGYTF. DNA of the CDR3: TGTGCCAGCAGCTTAGGAGGACAGGGGGCGCGGGGCTATGGCTACACCTTC.

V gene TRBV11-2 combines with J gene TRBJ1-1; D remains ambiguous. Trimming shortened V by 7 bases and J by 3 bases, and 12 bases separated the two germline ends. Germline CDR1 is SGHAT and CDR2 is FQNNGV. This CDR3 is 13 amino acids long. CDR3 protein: CASTLEEDTEAFF. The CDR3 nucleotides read TGTGCCAGCACCTTGGAGGAGGACACTGAAGCTTTCTTT.

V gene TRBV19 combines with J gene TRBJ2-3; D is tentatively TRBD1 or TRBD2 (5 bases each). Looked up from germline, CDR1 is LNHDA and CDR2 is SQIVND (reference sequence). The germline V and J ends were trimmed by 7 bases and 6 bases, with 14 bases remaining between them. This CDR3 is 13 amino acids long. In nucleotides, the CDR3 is TGTGCCAGTACGCAGGGACGACAGGATACGCAGTATTTT. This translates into CASTQGRQDTQYF.

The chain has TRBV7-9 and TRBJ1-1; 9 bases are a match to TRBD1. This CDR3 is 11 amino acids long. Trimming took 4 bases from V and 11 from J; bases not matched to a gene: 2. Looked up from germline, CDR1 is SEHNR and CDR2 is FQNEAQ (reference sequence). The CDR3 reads CASSSQGAAFF. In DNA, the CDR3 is TGTGCCAGCAGCTCACAGGGGGCGGCTTTCTTT. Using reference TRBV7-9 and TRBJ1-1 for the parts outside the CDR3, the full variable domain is DTGVSQNPRHKITKRGQNVTFRCDPISEHNRLYWYRQTLGQGPEFLTYFQNEAQLEKSRLLSDRFSAERPKGSFSTLEIQRTEQGDSAMYLCASSSQGAAFFGQGTRLTVV.

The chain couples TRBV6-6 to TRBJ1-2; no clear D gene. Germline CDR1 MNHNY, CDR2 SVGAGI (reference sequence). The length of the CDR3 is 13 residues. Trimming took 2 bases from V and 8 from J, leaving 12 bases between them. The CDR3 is CASSYDGEEGYTF. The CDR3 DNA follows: TGTGCCAGCAGTTACGACGGCGAGGAGGGCTACACCTTC.

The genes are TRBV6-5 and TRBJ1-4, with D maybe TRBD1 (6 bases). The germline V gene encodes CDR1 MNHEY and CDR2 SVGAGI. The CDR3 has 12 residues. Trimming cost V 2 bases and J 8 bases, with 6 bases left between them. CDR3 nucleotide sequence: TGTGCCAGCAGTTACACAGGGGAAAAACTGTTTTTT. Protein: CASSYTGEKLFF.

The chain's CDR3 is CSVEGQSRTGELFF. CDR3 bases: TGCAGCGTTGAAGGACAGAGTCGCACCGGGGAGCTGTTTTTT. The rearrangement uses TRBV29-1 and TRBJ2-2; weak D call: TRBD1 (5 bases). CDR3 length: 14 residues. The V and J ends lost 1 base and 4 bases respectively, with 10 bases between them. Per the germline V gene, CDR1 is SQVTM and CDR2 is ANQGSEA.

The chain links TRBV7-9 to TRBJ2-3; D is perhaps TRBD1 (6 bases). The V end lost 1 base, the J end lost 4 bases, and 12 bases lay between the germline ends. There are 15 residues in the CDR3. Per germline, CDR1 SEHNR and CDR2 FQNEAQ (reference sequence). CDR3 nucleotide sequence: TGTGCCAGCAGCTTAGTTACAGGGAGTGCAGATACGCAGTATTTT. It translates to CASSLVTGSADTQYF.

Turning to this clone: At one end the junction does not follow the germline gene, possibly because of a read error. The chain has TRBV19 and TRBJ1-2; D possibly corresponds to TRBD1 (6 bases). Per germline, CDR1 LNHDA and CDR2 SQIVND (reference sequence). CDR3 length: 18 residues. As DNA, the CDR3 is TGTGCCAGTAGTCTAGACGGTTCGGGGGGCTTATCTAACTATGGCTACACCTTC. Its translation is CASSLDGSGGLSNYGYTF.

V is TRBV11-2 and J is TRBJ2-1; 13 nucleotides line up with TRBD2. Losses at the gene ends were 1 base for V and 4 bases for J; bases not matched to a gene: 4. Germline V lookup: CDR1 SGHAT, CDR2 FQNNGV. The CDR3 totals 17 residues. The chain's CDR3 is CASSLVGLAGTYNEQFF. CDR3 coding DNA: TGTGCCAGCAGCTTAGTGGGACTAGCGGGAACTTACAATGAGCAGTTCTTC. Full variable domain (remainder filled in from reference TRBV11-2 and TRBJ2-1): EAGVAQSPRYKIIEKRQSVAFWCNPISGHATLYWYQQILGQGPKLLIQFQNNGVVDDSQLPKDRFSAERLKGVDSTLKIQPAKLEDSAVYLCASSLVGLAGTYNEQFFGPGTRLTVL.

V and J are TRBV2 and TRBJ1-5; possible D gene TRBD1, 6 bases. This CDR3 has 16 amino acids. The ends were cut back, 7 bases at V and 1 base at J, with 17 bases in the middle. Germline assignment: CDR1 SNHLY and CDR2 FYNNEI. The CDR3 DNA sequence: TGTGCCAGCACCCTAAGGGGGGGATCGAGCAATCAGCCCCAGCATTTT. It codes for CASTLRGGSSNQPQHF. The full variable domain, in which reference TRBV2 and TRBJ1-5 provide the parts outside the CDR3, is EPEVTQTPSHQVTQMGQEVILRCVPISNHLYFYWYRQILGQKVEFLVSFYNNEISEKSEIFDDQFSVERPDGSNFTLKIRSTKLEDSAMYFCASTLRGGSSNQPQHFGDGTRLSIL.

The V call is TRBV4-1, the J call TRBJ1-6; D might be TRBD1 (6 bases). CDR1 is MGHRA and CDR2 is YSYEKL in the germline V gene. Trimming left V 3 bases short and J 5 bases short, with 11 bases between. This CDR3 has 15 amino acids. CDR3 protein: CASSHLRGDNSPLHF. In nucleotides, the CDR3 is TGCGCCAGCAGCCATCTTAGGGGGGATAATTCACCCCTCCACTTT.

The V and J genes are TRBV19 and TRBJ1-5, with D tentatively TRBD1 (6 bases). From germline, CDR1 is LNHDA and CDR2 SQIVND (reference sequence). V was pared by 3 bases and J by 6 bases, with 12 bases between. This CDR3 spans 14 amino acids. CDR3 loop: CASSMGRGGQPQHF. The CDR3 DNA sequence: TGTGCCAGTAGTATGGGCAGGGGAGGTCAGCCCCAGCATTTT.

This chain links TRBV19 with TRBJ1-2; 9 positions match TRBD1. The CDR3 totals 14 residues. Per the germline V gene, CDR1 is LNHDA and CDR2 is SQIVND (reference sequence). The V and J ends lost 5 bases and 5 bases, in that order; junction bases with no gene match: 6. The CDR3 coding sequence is TGTGCCAGTAGTCCCCCGGGACAGGGTTATGGCTACACCTTC. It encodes CASSPPGQGYGYTF.

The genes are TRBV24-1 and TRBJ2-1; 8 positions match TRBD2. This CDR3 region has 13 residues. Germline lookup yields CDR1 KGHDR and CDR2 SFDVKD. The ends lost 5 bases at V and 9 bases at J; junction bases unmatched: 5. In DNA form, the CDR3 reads TGTGCCACCAGTGGGACTAGCCCGGGTGAGCAGTTCTTC. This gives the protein CATSGTSPGEQFF.

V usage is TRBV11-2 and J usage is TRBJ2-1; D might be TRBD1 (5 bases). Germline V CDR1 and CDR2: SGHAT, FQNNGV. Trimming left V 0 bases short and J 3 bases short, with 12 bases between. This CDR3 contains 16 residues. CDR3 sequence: CASSLDYRTFYNEQFF. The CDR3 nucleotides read TGTGCCAGCAGCTTAGATTACAGGACATTCTACAATGAGCAGTTCTTC.

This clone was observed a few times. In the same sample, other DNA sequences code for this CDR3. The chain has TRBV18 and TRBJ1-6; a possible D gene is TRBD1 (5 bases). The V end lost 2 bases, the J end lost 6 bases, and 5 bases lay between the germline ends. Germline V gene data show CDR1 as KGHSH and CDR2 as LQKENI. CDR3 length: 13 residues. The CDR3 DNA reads TGTGCCAGCTCACCAGACAGTAATTCACCCCTCCACTTT. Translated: CASSPDSNSPLHF.

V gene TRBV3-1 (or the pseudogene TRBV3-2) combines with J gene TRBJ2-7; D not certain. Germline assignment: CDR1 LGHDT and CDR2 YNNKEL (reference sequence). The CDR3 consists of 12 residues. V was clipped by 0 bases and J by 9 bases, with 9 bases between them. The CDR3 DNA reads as TGTGCCAGCAGCCAAGATCAAAGGTTGCAGTACTTC. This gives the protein CASSQDQRLQYF.

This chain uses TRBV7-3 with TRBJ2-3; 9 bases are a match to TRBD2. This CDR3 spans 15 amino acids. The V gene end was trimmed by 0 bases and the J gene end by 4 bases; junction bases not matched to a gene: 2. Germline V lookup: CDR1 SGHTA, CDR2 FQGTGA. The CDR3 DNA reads TGTGCCAGCAGCTTAACTAGCGGGGGAGCAGATACGCAGTATTTT. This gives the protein CASSLTSGGADTQYF.

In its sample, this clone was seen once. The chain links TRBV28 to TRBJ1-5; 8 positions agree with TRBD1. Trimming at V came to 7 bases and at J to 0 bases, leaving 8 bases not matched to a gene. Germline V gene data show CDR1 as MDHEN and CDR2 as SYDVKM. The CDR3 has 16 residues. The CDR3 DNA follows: TGTGCCAGCAACCGCAGGGGGCTCGGTAGCAATCAGCCCCAGCATTTT. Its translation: CASNRRGLGSNQPQHF.

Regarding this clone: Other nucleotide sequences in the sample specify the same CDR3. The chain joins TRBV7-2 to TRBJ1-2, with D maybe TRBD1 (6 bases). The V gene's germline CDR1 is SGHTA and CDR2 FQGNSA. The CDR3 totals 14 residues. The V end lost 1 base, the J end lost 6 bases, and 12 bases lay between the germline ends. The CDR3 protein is CASSLGQAWNGYTF. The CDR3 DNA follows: TGTGCCAGCAGCTTAGGACAGGCGTGGAATGGCTACACCTTC.

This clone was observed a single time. For the CDR3, the DNA is TGTGCCAGCAGCCCCGGGACTAGCGGGGGGGCCGGGGAGACCCAGTACTTC. Translating gives CASSPGTSGGAGETQYF. The chain recombines TRBV5-4 with TRBJ2-5; 16 positions agree with TRBD2. Germline V gene data show CDR1 as SGHNT and CDR2 as YYREEE (reference sequence). The CDR3 contains 17 residues. V lost 4 bases to trimming and J lost 5 bases; unmatched junction nucleotides: 8.